Listed below are T cell receptor beta chains from one sample, sequenced in a study of blood T cell repertoires in COVID-19. Some clones are missing from TCRdb's copy, which holds only in-frame ones; the method was immunoSEQ multiplex PCR. The table has approximately 200,000 clones, 86% seen once. What was sequenced was PBMCs or T cells enriched from blood (not recorded which). All receptors derive from a woman younger than 45 who had recovered from COVID-19. CDR3s include the opening cysteine and the closing phenylalanine or tryptophan. A D gene is named only where the DNA matches it firmly. The size of a clone is reported for some rows only, either as once, few or many, or as a class for expanded clones.

J,D,size,V,CDR3
TRBJ1-1,-,-,TRBV5-4,CASSLTGNEAFF
TRBJ1-5,-,-,TRBV10-2,CASSEPTDSNQPQHF
TRBJ2-7,TRBD2,-,TRBV28,CASSLAGASYEQYF
TRBJ2-1,TRBD2,few,TRBV5-6,CASSLISVGLAYNEQFF
TRBJ2-7,-,-,TRBV6-6,CASSYSSEGDEQYF
TRBJ2-1,TRBD2,-,TRBV5-6,CASSPTSGIPNEQFF
TRBJ1-1,-,-,TRBV5-5,CASGKTGTEAFF
TRBJ1-2,TRBD1,-,TRBV5-6,CASSRPGQMNYGYTF
TRBJ2-5,TRBD1,-,TRBV15,CATSSRGQGAQETQYF
TRBJ2-1,TRBD2,-,TRBV6-4,CASSEAGEGYNEQFF
TRBJ2-7,-,once,TRBV5-8,CASMLNRVEVYEQYF
TRBJ2-2,TRBD1,-,TRBV5-1,CASSGQGAGELFF
TRBJ1-2,TRBD1,-,TRBV7-6,CASSPPLGTDFNYGYTF
TRBJ2-5,TRBD2,-,TRBV5-1,CASSATSGGETQYF
TRBJ1-4,TRBD1,-,TRBV6-1,CASSEAGTENEKLFF
TRBJ1-4,TRBD1,-,TRBV9,CASSAPGQENEKLFF
TRBJ1-2,-,-,TRBV7-2,CASSLDLRGGNYGYTF
TRBJ2-2,TRBD2,-,TRBV5-1,CASSLMVSGSNTGELFF
TRBJ2-7,TRBD1,-,TRBV29-1,CSATEDRGHEQYF
TRBJ1-1,-,once,TRBV3-1/TRBV3-2,CASSQEPVKKAFF
TRBJ1-1,-,-,TRBV3-1/TRBV3-2,CASSQDRLGGVAAAFF
TRBJ1-2,-,-,TRBV28,CASSPYRGFRGYTF
TRBJ1-3,-,-,TRBV24-1,CATSSRWDMGNTIYF
TRBJ2-5,-,-,TRBV5-6,CASSLDLEVLETQYF
TRBJ2-5,-,few,TRBV19,CASSMGGGPRETQYF
TRBJ2-7,-,-,TRBV1,CTSSPKSGNKTYEQYF
TRBJ2-1,-,-,TRBV4-1,CASSQVEGGNEQFF
TRBJ2-5,-,-,TRBV2,CASRLRGQETQYF
TRBJ1-2,TRBD1,-,TRBV18,CASSPPGTGRDDGYTF
TRBJ2-6,-,-,TRBV4-1,CASRQGSTGANVLTF
TRBJ1-2,TRBD1,-,TRBV5-6,CASSHKTGGRVYGYTF
TRBJ2-7,-,-,TRBV7-2,CASSLAGGTHEQYF
TRBJ2-1,-,-,TRBV7-6,CASSLYAAGQTGKQFF
TRBJ2-1,TRBD2,once,TRBV11-3,CASSDLAGGYNEQFF
TRBJ1-1,TRBD1,-,TRBV10-2,CASSSQGGRTEAFF
TRBJ2-7,-,few,TRBV6-5,CASSYPQGNRYEQYF
TRBJ1-2,-,-,TRBV28,CASSLRSQGRDYGYTF
TRBJ2-5,TRBD2,-,TRBV19,CASSPKPPGLAPQETQYF
TRBJ1-5,-,-,TRBV28,CASSLNTGYDQPQHF
TRBJ2-1,TRBD1,-,TRBV5-4,CASSLAGQVYNEQFF
TRBJ1-2,TRBD1,few,TRBV4-1,CASSQDWPLTGGDYGYTF
TRBJ1-1,-,once,TRBV28,CASNFRVTEAFF
TRBJ1-2,TRBD1,-,TRBV6-5,CASSRTRGQGYGYTF
TRBJ2-7,-,-,TRBV28,CASSFEVSYEQYF
TRBJ2-2,-,-,TRBV18,CASSIAGELFF
TRBJ1-5,TRBD1,-,TRBV7-3,CASSPSRDSHSNQPQHF
TRBJ2-1,TRBD2,-,TRBV28,CASSLFTSGYNEQFF
TRBJ1-6,-,-,TRBV2,CASSERANSPLHF
TRBJ1-1,-,-,TRBV7-9,CASSSRVWGGTEAFF
TRBJ2-1,TRBD1,-,TRBV2,CASRPVLSGQGKFF
TRBJ2-1,TRBD2,-,TRBV29-1,CSVEPSGKDEQFF
TRBJ2-7,-,-,TRBV5-4,CASSLVSGITYEQYF
TRBJ1-2,-,-,TRBV19,CASSPDSIYGYTF
TRBJ2-5,-,-,TRBV5-4,CASSLAGRGQETQYF
TRBJ2-1,TRBD2,few,TRBV2,CASSEGTSNEQFF
TRBJ1-5,-,-,TRBV10-2,CASSETGRSNQPQHF
TRBJ2-7,-,-,TRBV21-1,CASSALLAGGCSSYEQYF